The present TCR beta chain was sequenced within a study of CD4 and CD8 cells across lung adenocarcinoma regions (dated by TCRdb to the late 2010s). General notes on the study: To look at intratumor heterogeneity in the T cell receptor repertoire, the study compared tumor centers against tumor margins.

The library was built by means of PCR. TCRdb shows the sequencer as HiSeq X Ten. TCRdb trimmed public reads at Q25 via fastp, called clones via MiXCR and kept in-frame beta chains. Rows are unified per CDR3 protein, each entry keeping the most common DNA and genes. The sample table shows around 5,100 distinct CDR3 sequences, and under 50% are seen once. The ten biggest clones cover roughly 84% of the sample. This clonotype is characterized as medium-sized (0.01 to 0.1%). The target of this receptor is not known. No much larger clone is present one base from it, and per-base qualities are unavailable. The donors were patients who had localized lung adenocarcinoma, which is a subtype of non-small cell lung cancer. Samples were obtained from the margins of localized lung adenocarcinomas. For TCR repertoire analysis, CD8+ T cells from tumor tissue were profiled separately from CD4+ T cells. The germline V gene provides CDR1 MNHEY and CDR2 SVGAGI. The CDR3, from cysteine to phenylalanine, totals 15 residues. The CDR3 DNA has 45 bases and is translated from base 1. From V the trimming removes 0 bases and from J it removes 6 bases, while the gene matches leave 4 bases of the junction unaccounted for.

Recombination linked TRBV6-5 to TRBJ2-3; 9 nucleotides in the junction match TRBD2. This receptor was obtained from a male donor with lung adenocarcinoma. The CD4 and CD8 labels of this study may be unreliable. Sequenced: CD8+ T cells from the margin of a lung tumor. Interpreted using the paper, the cell subset or site label stands for: tumor margin region. The DNA reads as follows: TGTGCCAGCAGTTACTCGGCGGGGGGGGCGGATACGCAGTATTTT. It codes for CASSYSAGGADTQYF.